This TCR beta chain comes out of a study of blood T cell repertoires in COVID-19. J gave up 3 bases and V 3 bases, and 7 bases lay outside the gene matches. The germline V gene encodes CDR1 SQVTM and CDR2 ANQGSEA. The CDR3 is made up of 14 amino acids. Clones were sequenced by immunoSEQ multiplex PCR, and TCRdb holds only the in-frame ones, with some missing. The table lists around 60,000 clones, around 80% of them singletons, with approximately 20% in the top ten. Source material: peripheral blood. The V gene is TRBV29-1, the J gene TRBJ1-2, with 7 bases that match TRBD1. The receptor comes from a man younger than 45 with COVID-19, enrolled during active disease. The CDR3 here is CSVDGGGADYGYTF. CDR3 nucleotides: TGCAGCGTTGATGGAGGGGGCGCCGACTATGGCTACACCTTC.